This T cell receptor (beta chain) was found in a study of blood T cell repertoires in COVID-19. As for the study in general: Recovered status in Cohort 3 required two negative PCRs, clearance, or symptom resolution. Samples came from the United States, Italy and Spain, spanning acute and convalescent COVID-19.

Donors were grouped by their self-reported clinical history. This CDR3 contains 15 residues. The data were produced by immunoSEQ multiplex PCR, yet TCRdb's version contains in-frame clones alone and is incomplete. The sample has 200,000 to 250,000 clones; roughly nine tenths are singletons. V gene TRBV21-1 combines with J gene TRBJ2-2; no check of the table's D call, TRBD1, against the DNA was made. TRBV21-1 is classified as a pseudogene. This TCR derives from a woman in her forties or fifties in a cohort exposed to, infected with or recovered from COVID-19 (not recorded which). The source material was PBMCs or T cells enriched from blood (not recorded which). The CDR3, as DNA: TGTGCCAGCAGCAAGGGACAGGGGAGCACCGGGGAGCTGTTTTTT. Amino acid sequence: CASSKGQGSTGELFF.